Sequencing of this T cell receptor beta chain was carried out in a study of cytomegalovirus exposure and HLA in healthy donors. Study-level findings and limits: It was 150 to 200 TCR beta chains that were listed as cytomegalovirus-associated. No immune exposure information besides CMV serostatus was available. Among TCR sequences, most were rare, though some public TCRs appeared in many donors. The classifier reportedly diagnosed cytomegalovirus status with high specificity and sensitivity.

PCR involved 60 Vbeta and 13 Jbeta primers. The method was immunoSEQ multiplex PCR; TCRdb's version includes in-frame clones alone and lacks a portion of them. This sample has 130,000 or so clones, with 70% to 80% found just once. On this clone itself: Its antigen is not identified.

The receptor's source is a female donor in good health and CMV-seronegative. The sequenced sample was PBMCs.

The CDR3 loop reads CASSFYGLAGKGVDEQFF. In DNA form, the CDR3 reads TGTGCCAGCAGTTTCTACGGACTAGCGGGAAAAGGGGTCGATGAGCAGTTCTTC. The chain carries TRBV28 and TRBJ2-1; 12 bases agree with TRBD2. This CDR3 is 18 amino acids long. With 3 bases clipped from V and 8 bases from J, the junction kept 14 bases outside the gene matches. Germline CDR1 reads MDHEN; CDR2 reads SYDVKM.